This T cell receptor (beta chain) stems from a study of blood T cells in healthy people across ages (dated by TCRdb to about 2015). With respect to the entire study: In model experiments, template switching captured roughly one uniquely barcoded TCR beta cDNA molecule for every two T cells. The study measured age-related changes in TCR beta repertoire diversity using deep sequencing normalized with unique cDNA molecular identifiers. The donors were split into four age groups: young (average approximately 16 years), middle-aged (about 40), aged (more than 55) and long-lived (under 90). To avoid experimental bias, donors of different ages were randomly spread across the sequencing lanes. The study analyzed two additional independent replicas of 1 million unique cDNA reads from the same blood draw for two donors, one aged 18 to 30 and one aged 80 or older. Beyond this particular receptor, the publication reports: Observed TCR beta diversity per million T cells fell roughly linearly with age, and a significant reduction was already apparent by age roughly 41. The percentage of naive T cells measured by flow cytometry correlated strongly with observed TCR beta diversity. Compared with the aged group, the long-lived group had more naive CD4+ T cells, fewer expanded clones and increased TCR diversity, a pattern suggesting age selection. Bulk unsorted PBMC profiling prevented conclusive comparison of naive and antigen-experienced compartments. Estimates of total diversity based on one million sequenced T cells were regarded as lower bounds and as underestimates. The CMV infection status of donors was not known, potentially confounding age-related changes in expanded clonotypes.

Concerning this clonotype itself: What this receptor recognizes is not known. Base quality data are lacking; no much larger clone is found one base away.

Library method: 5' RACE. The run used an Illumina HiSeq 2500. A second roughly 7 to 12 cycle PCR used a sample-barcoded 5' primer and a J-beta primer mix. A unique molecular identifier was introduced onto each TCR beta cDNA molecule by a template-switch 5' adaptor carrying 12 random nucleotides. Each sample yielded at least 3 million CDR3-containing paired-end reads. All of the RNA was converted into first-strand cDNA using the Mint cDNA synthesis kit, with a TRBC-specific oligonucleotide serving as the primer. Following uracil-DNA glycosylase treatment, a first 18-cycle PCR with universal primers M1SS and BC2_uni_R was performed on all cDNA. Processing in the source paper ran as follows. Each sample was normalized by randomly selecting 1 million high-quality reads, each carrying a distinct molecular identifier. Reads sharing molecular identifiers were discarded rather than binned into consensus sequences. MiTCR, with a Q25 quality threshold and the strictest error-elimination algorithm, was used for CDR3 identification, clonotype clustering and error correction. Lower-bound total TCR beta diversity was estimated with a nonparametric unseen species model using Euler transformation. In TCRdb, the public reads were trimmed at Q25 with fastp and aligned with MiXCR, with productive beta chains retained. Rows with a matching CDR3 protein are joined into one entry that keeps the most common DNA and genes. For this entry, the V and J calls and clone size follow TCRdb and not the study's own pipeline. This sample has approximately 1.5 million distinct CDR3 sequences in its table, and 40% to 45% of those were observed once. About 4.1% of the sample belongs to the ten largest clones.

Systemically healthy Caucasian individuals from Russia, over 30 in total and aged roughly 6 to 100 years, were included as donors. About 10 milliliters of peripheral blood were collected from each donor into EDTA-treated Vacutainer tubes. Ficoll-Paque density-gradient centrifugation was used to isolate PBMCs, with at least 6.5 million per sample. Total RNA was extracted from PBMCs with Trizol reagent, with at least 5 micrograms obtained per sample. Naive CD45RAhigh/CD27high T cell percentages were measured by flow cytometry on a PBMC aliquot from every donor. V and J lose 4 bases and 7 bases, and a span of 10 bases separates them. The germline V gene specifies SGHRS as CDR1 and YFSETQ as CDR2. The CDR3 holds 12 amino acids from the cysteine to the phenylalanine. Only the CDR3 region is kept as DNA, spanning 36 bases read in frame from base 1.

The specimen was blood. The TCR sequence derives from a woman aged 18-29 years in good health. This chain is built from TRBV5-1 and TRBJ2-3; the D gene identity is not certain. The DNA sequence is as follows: TGCGCCAGCAGCGAGACCAGTAATACGCAGTATTTT. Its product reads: CASSETSNTQYF.